This T cell receptor (beta chain) was sequenced during a study of shared clonotypes between healthy human individuals. V gave up 4 bases and J gave up 8 bases, with 23 bases separating them. CDR1 and CDR2 from the germline V gene are MGHRA and YSYEKL. CDR3 length equals 17 residues. Positively selected for CCR7, the CD45RO-negative cells used as naive CD8 cells excluded terminally differentiated effector memory CD45RA+ cells. Clones were read by immunoSEQ multiplex PCR, and TCRdb kept only the in-frame ones, dropping some. The sample carries hundreds of thousands of clones, around 96% recorded once. Input material: naive CD8+ T cells sorted from blood. This chain links TRBV4-1 with TRBJ1-4; D is unclear. The TCR sequence derives from a woman in her thirties in good health. CDR3 protein: CASSLETSGILGEKLFF. Here the CDR3 DNA reads TGCGCCAGCAGCCTCGAAACATCCGGGATCCTAGGGGAAAAACTGTTTTTT.